The 18 T cell receptor beta chains reported below all come from one sample, sequenced in a study of shared clonotypes between healthy human individuals. Method: immunoSEQ multiplex PCR; TCRdb's copy keeps in-frame clones and lacks some. The table includes roughly 2.2 million clones, 85% to 95% detected once. Sequencing was performed on naive CD4+ T cells from PBMCs. Subset reported: CD45RA+ positively selected. These receptors were taken from a man in his late teens or twenties in good health. Some clones in this sample may be carry-over from other donors' samples.

CDR3 sequence (DNA): TGTGCCTGGAGTGTCGGGCAGGTGGGCACAGATACGCAGTATTTT. Amino acid sequence: CAWSVGQVGTDTQYF. The chain links TRBV30 to TRBJ2-3; D remains ambiguous. CDR3 size: 15 residues. CDR1 GTSNPN and CDR2 SVGIG come from the germline V gene (reference sequence). V was shortened by 0 bases and J by 1 base, with 11 bases between the two germline ends. Using reference TRBV30 and TRBJ2-3 for the parts outside the CDR3, the full variable domain is SQTIHQWPATLVQPVGSPLSLECTVEGTSNPNLYWYRQAAGRGLQLLFYSVGIGQISSEVPQNLSASRPQDRQFILSSKKLLLSDSGFYLCAWSVGQVGTDTQYFGPGTRLTVL.

A single count supports this clone. The rearrangement links TRBV10-1 to TRBJ1-1, with TRBD1 as a possible D gene (5 bases). Trimming removed 3 bases at V and 0 bases at J, with 8 bases between. CDR3 size: 14 residues. CDR1 and CDR2 from the germline V gene are WNHNN and SYGVQD (reference sequence). The CDR3 loop reads CASSEDSLNTEAFF. The DNA for the CDR3 is TGCGCCAGCAGTGAAGACAGCCTGAACACTGAAGCTTTCTTT.

This clone was seen a single time. The V and J genes are TRBV19 and TRBJ1-2; D remains unclear. This CDR3 spans 13 amino acids. The V gene's germline CDR1 is LNHDA and CDR2 SQIVND (reference sequence). Trimming stripped 3 bases from V and 8 bases from J, with 13 bases between. The CDR3 DNA sequence: TGTGCCAGTAGTATGACTCCGGGATCCGGCTACACCTTC. Protein product: CASSMTPGSGYTF.

The gene calls are TRBV5-1 and TRBJ1-2; D might be TRBD1 (6 bases). CDR3 length equals 13 residues. Trimming removed 3 bases from V and 8 bases from J, with 14 bases in between. Germline V gene data show CDR1 as SGHRS and CDR2 as YFSETQ. CDR3 nucleotide sequence: TGCGCCAGCAGCTCTGGGGGGGCGCAGGGCTACACCTTC. It codes for CASSSGGAQGYTF.

As for this clone: This sample includes further DNA sequences coding for the same CDR3. This chain links TRBV11-2 with TRBJ2-5, with D unclear. The germline V gene has CDR1 SGHAT and CDR2 FQNNGV. Trimming stripped 1 base from V and 7 bases from J, with 7 bases between. This CDR3 has 12 residues. Here the CDR3 DNA reads TGTGCCAGCAGCTTAGTTGGCGGGACCCAGTACTTC. Amino acids: CASSLVGGTQYF.

V and J are TRBV6-4 and TRBJ2-5; 7 bases are a match to TRBD2. V dropped 2 bases and J dropped 8; count of bases not matched to a gene: 8. The CDR3 loop spans 14 amino acids. The germline CDR1 and CDR2 sequences are MRHNA and SNTAGT. CDR3 nucleotide sequence: TGTGCCAGCAGTGACGGGACTAACTTCGGTACCCAGTACTTC. Translation: CASSDGTNFGTQYF.

V is TRBV7-2 and J is TRBJ2-1, with D possibly being TRBD1 (6 bases). Per germline, CDR1 SGHTA and CDR2 FQGNSA. CDR3 size: 12 residues. Trimming stripped 5 bases from V and 9 bases from J, with 11 bases between. Written as DNA, the CDR3 is TGTGCCAGCAGCAGCAGGGGAAGTGAGCAGTTCTTC. This gives the protein CASSSRGSEQFF.

This chain connects TRBV18 to TRBJ1-5, with a tentative D call TRBD1 (6 bases). The CDR3 is 16 amino acids. Germline V lookup: CDR1 KGHSH, CDR2 LQKENI. Trimming left V 5 bases short and J 5 bases short, with 19 bases between. The CDR3 region is CASSDNRAPLDQPQHF. The CDR3 nucleotides are TGTGCCAGCTCAGACAACAGGGCACCTTTAGATCAGCCCCAGCATTTT.

The chain links TRBV9 to TRBJ1-1, with no clear D. Looked up from germline, CDR1 is SGDLS and CDR2 is YYNGEE. There are 15 residues in the CDR3. Trimming left V 3 bases short and J 5 bases short, with 17 bases between. The CDR3 loop is CASSASGFMGTEAFF. The CDR3 nucleotides are TGTGCCAGCAGCGCTTCGGGATTTATGGGGACTGAAGCTTTCTTT.

The chain employs TRBV5-4 and TRBJ1-2, with no clear D. The V gene's germline CDR1 is SGHNT and CDR2 YYREEE (reference sequence). V gave up 4 bases and J gave up 1 base, with 14 bases separating them. The CDR3 totals 15 residues. The CDR3 sequence is CASSLGRGNNYGYTF. CDR3 bases: TGTGCCAGCAGCCTGGGCCGCGGAAATAACTATGGCTACACCTTC.

The rearrangement joins TRBV2 to TRBJ2-4; TRBD1 matches 10 bases. This CDR3 has 15 residues. The germline V gene has CDR1 SNHLY and CDR2 FYNNEI. Unmatched junction bases numbered 1, after V lost 5 bases and J lost 0 bases. CDR3 amino acids: CASSRDRGAKNIQYF. Here the CDR3 DNA reads TGTGCCAGCAGTAGGGACAGGGGAGCCAAAAACATTCAGTACTTC.

Regarding this clone: This specimen includes other DNA sequences encoding the same CDR3. The chain employs TRBV6-5 and TRBJ2-6; D gene ambiguous. Germline lookup yields CDR1 MNHEY and CDR2 SVGAGI. The ends were cut back, 2 bases at V and 1 base at J, with 6 bases in the middle. The CDR3 extends over 15 amino acids. The CDR3 coding sequence is TGTGCCAGCAGTTACCAGGTATCTGGGGCCAACGTCCTGACTTTC. It is translated as CASSYQVSGANVLTF.

This chain connects TRBV27 to TRBJ2-3; 10 nucleotides align to TRBD2. The CDR3 contains 18 residues. Germline CDR1 reads MNHEY; CDR2 reads SMNVEV (reference sequence). With V trimmed by 7 bases and J by 3 bases, 16 bases remained unmatched. The CDR3 DNA reads as TGTGCCAGCACCTTATTGGGGAGGGGACTAGCGACGACAGATACGCAGTATTTT. This gives the protein CASTLLGRGLATTDTQYF.

V is TRBV6-5 and J is TRBJ1-2; D not resolved. CDR1 is MNHEY, CDR2 SVGAGI, per germline. Trimming took off 4 bases at V and 2 bases at J, with 14 bases between the two ends. The CDR3 spans 15 residues. The CDR3 reads CASSSAKGPNYGYTF. The DNA for the CDR3 is TGTGCCAGCAGTTCCGCTAAAGGACCCAACTATGGCTACACCTTC.

CDR3 protein: CASGPDSYSNQPQHF. The CDR3 bases are TGTGCTAGTGGACCCGACAGTTATAGCAATCAGCCCCAGCATTTT. The chain carries TRBV12-5 and TRBJ1-5, with D possibly being TRBD1 (5 bases). V dropped 6 bases and J dropped 0 bases, with 12 bases sitting between them. Germline assignment: CDR1 LGHNT and CDR2 FRNRAP. The CDR3 totals 15 residues.

DNA of the CDR3: TGTGCCAGCAGTGTAAACCCCCTCCGGACCAATGAGCAGTTCTTC. Translated, it gives CASSVNPLRTNEQFF. The chain combines TRBV2 with TRBJ2-1; D gene ambiguous. Trimming left V 4 bases short and J 6 bases short, with 16 bases between. The CDR3 runs 15 residues. CDR1 and CDR2 (germline): SNHLY, FYNNEI. The full variable domain, completed using reference TRBV2 and TRBJ2-1, is EPEVTQTPSHQVTQMGQEVILRCVPISNHLYFYWYRQILGQKVEFLVSFYNNEISEKSEIFDDQFSVERPDGSNFTLKIRSTKLEDSAMYFCASSVNPLRTNEQFFGPGTRLTVL.

The V and J genes are TRBV11-2 and TRBJ1-5; D not certain. From germline, CDR1 is SGHAT and CDR2 FQNNGV. CDR3 length equals 13 residues. Trimming removed 2 bases at V and 7 bases at J, with 9 bases between. CDR3 nucleotide sequence: TGTGCCAGCAGCTTACAGGCAACCCAGCCCCAGCATTTT. This codes for CASSLQATQPQHF. The full variable domain, in which reference TRBV11-2 and TRBJ1-5 provide the parts outside the CDR3, is EAGVAQSPRYKIIEKRQSVAFWCNPISGHATLYWYQQILGQGPKLLIQFQNNGVVDDSQLPKDRFSAERLKGVDSTLKIQPAKLEDSAVYLCASSLQATQPQHFGDGTRLSIL.

The chain carries TRBV4-2 and TRBJ2-5, with a weak D call TRBD2 (7 bases). This CDR3 comprises 15 residues. V shed 7 bases and J shed 4 bases, with 19 bases lying between them. CDR1 is LGHNA and CDR2 is YNFKEQ in the germline V gene. CDR3 sequence (DNA): TGTGCCAGCAAACGCGTCGGGGGGCCGGGAGAGACCCAGTACTTC. Translating gives CASKRVGGPGETQYF.